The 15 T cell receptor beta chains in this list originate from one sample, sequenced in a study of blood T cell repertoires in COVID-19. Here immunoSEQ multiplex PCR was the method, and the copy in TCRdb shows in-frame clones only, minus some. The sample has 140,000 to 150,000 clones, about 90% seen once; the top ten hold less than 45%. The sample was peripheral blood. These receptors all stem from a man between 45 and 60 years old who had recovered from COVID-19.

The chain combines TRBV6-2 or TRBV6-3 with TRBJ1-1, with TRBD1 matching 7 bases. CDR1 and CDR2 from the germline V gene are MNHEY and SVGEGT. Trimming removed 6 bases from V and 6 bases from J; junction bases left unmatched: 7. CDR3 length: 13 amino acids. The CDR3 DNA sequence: TGTGCCAGCAGCCGCACAGGGGCCCCTGAAGCTTTCTTT. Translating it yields CASSRTGAPEAFF.

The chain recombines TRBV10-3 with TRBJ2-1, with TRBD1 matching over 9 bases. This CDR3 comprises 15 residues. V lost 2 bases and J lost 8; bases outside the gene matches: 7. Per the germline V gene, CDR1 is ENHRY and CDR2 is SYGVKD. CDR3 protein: CAISETGGGGHEQFF. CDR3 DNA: TGTGCCATCAGTGAGACAGGGGGCGGAGGGCATGAGCAGTTCTTC.

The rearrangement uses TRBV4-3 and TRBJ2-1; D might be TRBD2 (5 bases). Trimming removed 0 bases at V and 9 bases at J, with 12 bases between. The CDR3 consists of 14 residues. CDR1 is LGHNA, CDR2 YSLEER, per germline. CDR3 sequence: CASSQEVGSREQFF. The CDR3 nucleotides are TGCGCCAGCAGCCAAGAAGTGGGGAGCCGTGAGCAGTTCTTC.

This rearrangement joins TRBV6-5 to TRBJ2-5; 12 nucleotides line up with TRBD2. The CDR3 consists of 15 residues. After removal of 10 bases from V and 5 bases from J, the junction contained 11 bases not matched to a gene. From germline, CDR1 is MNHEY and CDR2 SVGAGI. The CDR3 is CATLLAGGRLETQYF. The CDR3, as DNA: TGTGCCACCCTCCTAGCGGGGGGGCGTTTGGAGACCCAGTACTTC.

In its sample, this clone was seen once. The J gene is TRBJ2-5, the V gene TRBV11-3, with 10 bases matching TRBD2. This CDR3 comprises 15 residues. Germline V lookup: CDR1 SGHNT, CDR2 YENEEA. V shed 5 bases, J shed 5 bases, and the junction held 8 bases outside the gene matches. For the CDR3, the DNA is TGTGCCAGCAGCCAGAGCGGGGGGGCCGGTGAGACCCAGTACTTC. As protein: CASSQSGGAGETQYF.

The CDR3 spells CASSTGGYGYTF. In DNA form, the CDR3 reads TGTGCCAGCAGTACCGGGGGGTATGGCTACACCTTC. The rearrangement joins TRBV3-1 (or the pseudogene TRBV3-2) to TRBJ1-2; the D gene is possibly TRBD1 (5 bases). This CDR3 is built from 12 residues. Trimming cost V 6 bases and J 5 bases, with 10 bases left between them. Germline V gene lookup returns CDR1 LGHDT and CDR2 YNNKEL (reference sequence).

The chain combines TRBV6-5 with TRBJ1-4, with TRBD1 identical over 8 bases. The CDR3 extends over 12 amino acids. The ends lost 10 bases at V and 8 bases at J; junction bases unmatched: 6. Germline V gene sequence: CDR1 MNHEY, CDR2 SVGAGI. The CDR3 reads CAIQGVGEKLFF. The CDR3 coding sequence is TGTGCCATACAGGGGGTTGGCGAAAAACTGTTTTTT.

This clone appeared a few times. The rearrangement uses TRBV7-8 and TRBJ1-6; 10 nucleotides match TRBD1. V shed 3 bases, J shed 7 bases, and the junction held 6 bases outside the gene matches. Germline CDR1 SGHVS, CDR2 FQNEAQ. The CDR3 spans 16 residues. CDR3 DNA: TGTGCCAGCAGCTTGGGACAGGGGAATAGGAATTCACCCCTCCACTTT. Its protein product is CASSLGQGNRNSPLHF.

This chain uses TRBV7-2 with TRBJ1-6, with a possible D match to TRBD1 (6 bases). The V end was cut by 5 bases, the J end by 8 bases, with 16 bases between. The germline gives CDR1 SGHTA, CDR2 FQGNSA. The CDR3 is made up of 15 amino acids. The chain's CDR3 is CASSPGTFGDSPLHF. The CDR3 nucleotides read TGTGCCAGCAGCCCCGGGACATTCGGAGATTCACCCCTCCACTTT.

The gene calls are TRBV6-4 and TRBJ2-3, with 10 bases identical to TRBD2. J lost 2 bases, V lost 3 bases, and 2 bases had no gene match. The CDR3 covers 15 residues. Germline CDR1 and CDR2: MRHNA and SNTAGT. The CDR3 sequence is CASSESGGATDTQYF. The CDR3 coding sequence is TGTGCCAGCAGTGAAAGCGGGGGGGCCACAGATACGCAGTATTTT.

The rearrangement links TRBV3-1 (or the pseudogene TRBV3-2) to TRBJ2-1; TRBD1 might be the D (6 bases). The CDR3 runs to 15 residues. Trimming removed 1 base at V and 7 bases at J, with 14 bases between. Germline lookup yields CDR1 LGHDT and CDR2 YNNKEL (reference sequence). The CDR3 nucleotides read TGTGCCAGCAGCCAAGTCCGGGACATAAGGAATGAGCAGTTCTTC. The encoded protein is CASSQVRDIRNEQFF.

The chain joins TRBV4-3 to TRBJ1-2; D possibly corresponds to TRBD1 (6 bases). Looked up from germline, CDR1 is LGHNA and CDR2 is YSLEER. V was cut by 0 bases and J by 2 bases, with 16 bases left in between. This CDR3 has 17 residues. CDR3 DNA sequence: TGCGCCAGCAGCCAAGAAAGGTCTCATAGGGGGAACTATGGCTACACCTTC. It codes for CASSQERSHRGNYGYTF.

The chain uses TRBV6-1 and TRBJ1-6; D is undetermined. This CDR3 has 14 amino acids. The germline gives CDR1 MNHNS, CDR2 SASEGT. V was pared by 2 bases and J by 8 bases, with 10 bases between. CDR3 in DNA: TGTGCCAGCAGTGAAAATCGGTCTTATTCACCCCTCCACTTT. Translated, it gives CASSENRSYSPLHF.

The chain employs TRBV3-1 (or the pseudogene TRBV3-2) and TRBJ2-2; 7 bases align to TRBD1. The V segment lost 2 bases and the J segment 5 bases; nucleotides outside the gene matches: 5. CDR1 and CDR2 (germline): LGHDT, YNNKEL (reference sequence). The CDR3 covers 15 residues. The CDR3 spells CASSQQPGQTGELFF. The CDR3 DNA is TGTGCCAGCAGCCAACAACCGGGACAGACCGGGGAGCTGTTTTTT.

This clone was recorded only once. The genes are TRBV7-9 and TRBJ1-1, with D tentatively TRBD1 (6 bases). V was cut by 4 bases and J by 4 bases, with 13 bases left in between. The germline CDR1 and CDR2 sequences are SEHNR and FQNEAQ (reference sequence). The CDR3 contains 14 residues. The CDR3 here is CASSYGTRGTEAFF. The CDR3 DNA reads TGTGCCAGCAGCTACGGGACCAGGGGCACTGAAGCTTTCTTT.